The source of this T cell receptor (beta chain) is a study of blood T cell repertoires in COVID-19. Study-wide background: Sources were T cells, B-cell-depleted T cells, or PBMCs; the material itself was cDNA or gDNA.

How the authors handled the data: From reference gene primer amplification, estimates of nucleated cell counts were derived. Libraries were prepared by immunoSEQ multiplex PCR; TCRdb keeps only in-frame clonotypes and omits some of them. Clonal size and the V and J genes are those of that table, whereas D and trimming came from the DNA. Among roughly 60,000 clones listed, approximately 92% were seen once. From germline, CDR1 is LNHDA and CDR2 SQIVND (reference sequence). The CDR3 length is 14 residues. With 4 bases clipped from V and 1 base from J, the junction kept 0 bases outside the gene matches. The sequenced material came from peripheral blood. The sequence was collected from a woman older than 75 with active COVID-19. The chain combines TRBV19 with TRBJ1-1; 10 bases are a match to TRBD1. CDR3 sequence reads: CASSRQGANTEAFF. The DNA for the CDR3 is TGTGCCAGTAGTAGACAGGGGGCGAACACTGAAGCTTTCTTT.